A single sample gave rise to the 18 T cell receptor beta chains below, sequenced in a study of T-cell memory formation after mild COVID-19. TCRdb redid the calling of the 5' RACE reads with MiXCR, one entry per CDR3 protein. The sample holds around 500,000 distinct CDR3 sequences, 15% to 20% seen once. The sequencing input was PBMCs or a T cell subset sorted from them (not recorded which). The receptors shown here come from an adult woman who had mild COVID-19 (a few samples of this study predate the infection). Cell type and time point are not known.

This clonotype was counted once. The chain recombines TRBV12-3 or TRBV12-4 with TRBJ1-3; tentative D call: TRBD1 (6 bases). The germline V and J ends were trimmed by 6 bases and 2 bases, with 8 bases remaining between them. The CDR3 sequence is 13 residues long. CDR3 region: CASRTGPGNTIYF. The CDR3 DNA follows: TGTGCCAGCAGAACAGGGCCTGGAAACACCATATATTTT.

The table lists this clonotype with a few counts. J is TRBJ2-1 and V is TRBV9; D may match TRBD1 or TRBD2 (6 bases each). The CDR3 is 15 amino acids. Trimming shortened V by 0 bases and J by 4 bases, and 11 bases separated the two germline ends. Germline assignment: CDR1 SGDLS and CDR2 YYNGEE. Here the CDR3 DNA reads TGTGCCAGCAGCGTAGTGACGGGGGCGTACAATGAGCAGTTCTTC. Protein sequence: CASSVVTGAYNEQFF.

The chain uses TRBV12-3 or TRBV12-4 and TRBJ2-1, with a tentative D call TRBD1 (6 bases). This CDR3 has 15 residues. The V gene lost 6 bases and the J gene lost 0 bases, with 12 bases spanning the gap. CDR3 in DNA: TGTGCCAGCAGCCCTAGACAGGCCTCCTACAATGAGCAGTTCTTC. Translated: CASSPRQASYNEQFF.

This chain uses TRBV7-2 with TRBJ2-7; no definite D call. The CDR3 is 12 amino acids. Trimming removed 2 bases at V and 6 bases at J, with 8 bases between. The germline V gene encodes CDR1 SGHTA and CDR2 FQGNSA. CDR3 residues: CASSLHLGEQYF. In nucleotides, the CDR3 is TGTGCCAGCAGCTTACACTTGGGCGAGCAGTACTTC.

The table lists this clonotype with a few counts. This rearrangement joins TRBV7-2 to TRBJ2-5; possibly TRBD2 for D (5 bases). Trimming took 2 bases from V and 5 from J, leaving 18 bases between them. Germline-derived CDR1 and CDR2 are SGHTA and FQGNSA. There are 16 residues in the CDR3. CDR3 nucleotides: TGTGCCAGCAGCTTATTTGCGGGCCTGGGCTTGGAGACCCAGTACTTC. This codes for CASSLFAGLGLETQYF.

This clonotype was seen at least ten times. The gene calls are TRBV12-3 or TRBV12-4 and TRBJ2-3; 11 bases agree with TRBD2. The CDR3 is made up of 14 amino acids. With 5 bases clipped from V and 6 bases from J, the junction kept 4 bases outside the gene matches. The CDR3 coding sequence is TGTGCCAGCAGTGCTAGCGGGGGGAAGGATACGCAGTATTTT. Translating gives CASSASGGKDTQYF.

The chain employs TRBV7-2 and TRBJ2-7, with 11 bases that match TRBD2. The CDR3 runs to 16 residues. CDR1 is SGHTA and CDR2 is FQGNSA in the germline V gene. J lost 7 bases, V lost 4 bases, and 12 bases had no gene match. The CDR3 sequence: CASSSGGKTSGKEQYF. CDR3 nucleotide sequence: TGTGCCAGCAGCTCAGGGGGTAAGACTAGCGGGAAAGAGCAGTACTTC.

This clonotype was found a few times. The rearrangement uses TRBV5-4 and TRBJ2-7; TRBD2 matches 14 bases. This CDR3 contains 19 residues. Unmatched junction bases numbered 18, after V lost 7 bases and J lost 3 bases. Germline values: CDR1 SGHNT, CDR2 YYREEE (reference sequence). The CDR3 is CASGWSRGLAGEGRYEQYF. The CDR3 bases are TGTGCCAGCGGATGGTCTCGGGGACTAGCGGGAGAAGGTCGCTACGAGCAGTACTTC.

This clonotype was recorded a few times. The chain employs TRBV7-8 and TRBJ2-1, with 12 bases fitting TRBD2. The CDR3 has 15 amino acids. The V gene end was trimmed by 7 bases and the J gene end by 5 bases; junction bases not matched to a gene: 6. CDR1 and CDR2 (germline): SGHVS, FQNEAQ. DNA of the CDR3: TGTGCCAGCACAAGGACTAGCGGGACGGACAATGAGCAGTTCTTC. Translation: CASTRTSGTDNEQFF.

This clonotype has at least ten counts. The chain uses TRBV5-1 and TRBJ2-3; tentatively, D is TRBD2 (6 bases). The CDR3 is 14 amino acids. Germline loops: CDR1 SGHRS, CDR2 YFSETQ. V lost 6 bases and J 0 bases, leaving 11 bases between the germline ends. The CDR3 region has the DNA TGCGCCAGCAACCCAGGGACTAGCACAGATACGCAGTATTTT. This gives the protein CASNPGTSTDTQYF.

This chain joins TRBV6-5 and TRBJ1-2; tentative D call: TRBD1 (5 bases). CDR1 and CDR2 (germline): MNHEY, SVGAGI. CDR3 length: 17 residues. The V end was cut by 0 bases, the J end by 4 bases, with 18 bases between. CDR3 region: CASSYSGMEGLSYGYTF. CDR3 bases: TGTGCCAGCAGTTACTCGGGCATGGAGGGGCTCAGCTATGGCTACACCTTC.

For the CDR3, the DNA is TGTGCCAGCAAGCCAGGGATTCTAGCGGGAGCCCAAGAGACCCAGTACTTC. Protein: CASKPGILAGAQETQYF. This chain links TRBV11-3 with TRBJ2-5; 10 bases map to TRBD2. This CDR3 spans 17 amino acids. Germline assignment: CDR1 SGHNT and CDR2 YENEEA. The V gene end was trimmed by 7 bases and the J gene end by 1 base; junction bases not matched to a gene: 12. Based on the CDR3 plus reference TRBV11-3 and TRBJ2-5, the full variable domain is EAGVVQSPRYKIIEKKQPVAFWCNPISGHNTLYWYLQNLGQGPELLIRYENEEAVDDSQLPKDRFSAERLKGVDSTLKIQPAELGDSAVYLCASKPGILAGAQETQYFGPGTRLLVL.

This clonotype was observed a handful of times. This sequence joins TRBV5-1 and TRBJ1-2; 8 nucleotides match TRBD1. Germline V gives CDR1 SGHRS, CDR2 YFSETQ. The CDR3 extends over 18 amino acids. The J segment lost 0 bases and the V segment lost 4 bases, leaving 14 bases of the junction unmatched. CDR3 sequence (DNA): TGCGCCAGCAGCCCGCTTTTCCGGGACAGGTCCTCTAACTATGGCTACACCTTC. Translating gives CASSPLFRDRSSNYGYTF.

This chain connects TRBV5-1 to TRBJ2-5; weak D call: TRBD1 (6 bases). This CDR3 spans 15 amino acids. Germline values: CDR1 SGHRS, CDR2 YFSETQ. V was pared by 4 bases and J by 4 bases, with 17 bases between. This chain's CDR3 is CASSLGTIGPETQYF. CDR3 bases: TGCGCCAGCAGCCTGGGGACAATTGGACCAGAGACCCAGTACTTC.

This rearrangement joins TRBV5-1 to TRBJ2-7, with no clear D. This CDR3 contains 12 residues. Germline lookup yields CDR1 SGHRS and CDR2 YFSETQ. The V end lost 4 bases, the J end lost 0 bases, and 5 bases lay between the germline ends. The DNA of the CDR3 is TGCGCCAGCAGCGGAAACTCCTACGAGCAGTACTTC. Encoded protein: CASSGNSYEQYF.

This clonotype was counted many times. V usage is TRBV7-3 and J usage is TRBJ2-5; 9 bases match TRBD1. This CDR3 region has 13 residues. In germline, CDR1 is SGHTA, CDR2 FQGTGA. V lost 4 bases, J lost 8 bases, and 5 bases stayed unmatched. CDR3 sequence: CASSSDRGETQYF. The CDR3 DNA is TGTGCCAGCAGCTCTGACAGGGGGGAAACCCAGTACTTC.

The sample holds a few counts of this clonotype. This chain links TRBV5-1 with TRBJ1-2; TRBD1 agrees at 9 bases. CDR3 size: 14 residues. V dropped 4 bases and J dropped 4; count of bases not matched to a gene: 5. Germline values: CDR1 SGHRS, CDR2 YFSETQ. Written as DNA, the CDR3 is TGCGCCAGCAGCGGGGACAGGGCCTTCTATGGCTACACCTTC. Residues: CASSGDRAFYGYTF.

CDR3 sequence (DNA): TGTGCCAGCAGTGAAGCGCGCTATGGCTACACCTTC. As protein: CASSEARYGYTF. V and J are TRBV2 and TRBJ1-2; D uncertain. The germline gives CDR1 SNHLY, CDR2 FYNNEI. Trimming removed 0 bases from V and 4 bases from J, with 3 bases in between. The CDR3 runs to 12 residues.